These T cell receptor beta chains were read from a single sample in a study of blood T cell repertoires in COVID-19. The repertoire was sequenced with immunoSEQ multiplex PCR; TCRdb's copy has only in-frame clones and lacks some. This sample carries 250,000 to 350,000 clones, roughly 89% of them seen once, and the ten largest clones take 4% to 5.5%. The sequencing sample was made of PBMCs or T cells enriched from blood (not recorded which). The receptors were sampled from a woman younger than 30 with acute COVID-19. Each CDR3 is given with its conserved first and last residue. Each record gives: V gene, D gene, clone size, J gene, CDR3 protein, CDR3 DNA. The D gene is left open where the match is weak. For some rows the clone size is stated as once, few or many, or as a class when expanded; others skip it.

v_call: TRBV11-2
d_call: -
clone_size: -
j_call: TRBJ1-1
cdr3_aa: CASSLVGGVNTEAFF
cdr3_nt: TGTGCCAGCAGCTTAGTGGGAGGGGTGAACACTGAAGCTTTCTTT

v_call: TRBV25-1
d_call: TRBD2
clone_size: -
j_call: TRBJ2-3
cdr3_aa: CASSESGGRTQYF
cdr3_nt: TGTGCCAGCAGTGAATCGGGCGGGAGGACGCAGTATTTT

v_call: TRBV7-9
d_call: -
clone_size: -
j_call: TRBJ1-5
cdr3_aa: CASSAAGPQHF
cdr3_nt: TGTGCCAGCAGCGCCGCCGGGCCCCAGCATTTT

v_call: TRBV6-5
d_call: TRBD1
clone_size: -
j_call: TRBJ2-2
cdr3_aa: CASIGQGATGELFF
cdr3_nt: TGTGCCAGCATAGGACAGGGTGCCACCGGGGAGCTGTTTTTT

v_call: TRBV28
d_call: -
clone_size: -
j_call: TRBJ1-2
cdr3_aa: CAILAGPGYTF
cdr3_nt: TGTGCCATCCTGGCGGGTCCGGGCTACACCTTC

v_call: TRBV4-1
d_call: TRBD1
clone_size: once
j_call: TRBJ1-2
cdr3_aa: CASSRDRGSYTF
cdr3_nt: TGCGCCAGCAGCCGGGACAGGGGAAGCTACACCTTC

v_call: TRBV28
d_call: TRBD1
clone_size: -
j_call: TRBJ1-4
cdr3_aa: CASSLPGQAGEKLFF
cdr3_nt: TGTGCCAGCAGTTTACCGGGACAGGCGGGGGAAAAACTGTTTTTT

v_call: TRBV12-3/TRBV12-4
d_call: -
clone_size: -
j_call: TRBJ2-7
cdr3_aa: CASSLRQDYEQYF
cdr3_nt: TGTGCCAGCAGTTTGAGACAAGACTACGAGCAGTACTTC

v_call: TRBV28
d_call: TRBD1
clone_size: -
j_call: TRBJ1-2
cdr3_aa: CASSVWDRGYGYTF
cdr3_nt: TGTGCCAGCAGCGTGTGGGACAGGGGCTATGGCTACACCTTC

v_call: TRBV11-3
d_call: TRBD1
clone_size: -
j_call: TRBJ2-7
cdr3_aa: CASSRTGEVFEQYF
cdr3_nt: TGTGCCAGCAGCCGGACAGGGGAAGTTTTCGAGCAGTACTTC

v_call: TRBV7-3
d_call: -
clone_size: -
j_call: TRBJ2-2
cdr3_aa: CASSPRPGQKPSYTGELFF
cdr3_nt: TGTGCCAGCAGCCCGAGACCGGGACAAAAGCCCAGTTACACCGGGGAGCTGTTTTTT

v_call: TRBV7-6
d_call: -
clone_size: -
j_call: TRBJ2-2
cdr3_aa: CASSLNGANTGELFF
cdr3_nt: TGTGCCAGCAGCTTAAATGGAGCAAACACCGGGGAGCTGTTTTTT

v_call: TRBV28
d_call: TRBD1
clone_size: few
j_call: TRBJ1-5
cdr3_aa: CASSLRDRGWNQPQHF
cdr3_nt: TGTGCCAGCAGCCTCCGGGACAGGGGGTGGAATCAGCCCCAGCATTTT

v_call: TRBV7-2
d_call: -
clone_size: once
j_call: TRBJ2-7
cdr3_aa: CASSLRDGGYEQYF
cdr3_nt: TGTGCCAGCAGCTTAAGGGACGGGGGCTACGAGCAGTACTTC

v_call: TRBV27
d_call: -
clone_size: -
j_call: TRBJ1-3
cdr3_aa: CASSLSPRGEAGNTIYF
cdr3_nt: TGTGCCAGCAGTTTATCCCCCCGGGGAGAGGCTGGAAACACCATATATTTT

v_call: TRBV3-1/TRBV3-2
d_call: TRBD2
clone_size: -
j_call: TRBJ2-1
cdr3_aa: CASSQLAGVVEQFF
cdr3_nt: TGTGCCAGCAGCCAACTAGCGGGAGTGGTAGAGCAGTTCTTC

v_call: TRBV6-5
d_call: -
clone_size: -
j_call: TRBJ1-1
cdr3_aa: CASSPLGGSGTEAFF
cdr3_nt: TGTGCCAGCAGTCCCTTGGGAGGGAGTGGCACTGAAGCTTTCTTT

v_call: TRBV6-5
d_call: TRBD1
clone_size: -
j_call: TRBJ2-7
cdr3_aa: CASSYSVTGTYEQYF
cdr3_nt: TGTGCCAGCAGTTACTCCGTGACAGGGACCTACGAGCAGTACTTC

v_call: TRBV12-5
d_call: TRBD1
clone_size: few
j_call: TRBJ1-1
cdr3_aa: CASGSLQGVAFF
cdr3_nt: TGTGCTAGTGGTTCTCTCCAGGGGGTGGCTTTCTTT

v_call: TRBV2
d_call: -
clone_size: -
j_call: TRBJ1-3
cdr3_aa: CASSEGAGNTIYF
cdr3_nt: TGTGCCAGCAGTGAGGGGGCCGGAAACACCATATATTTT

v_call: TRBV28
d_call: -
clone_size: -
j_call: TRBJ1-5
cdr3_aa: CASLPSIVEPQHF
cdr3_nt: TGTGCCAGCCTGCCCTCCATAGTTGAGCCCCAGCATTTT

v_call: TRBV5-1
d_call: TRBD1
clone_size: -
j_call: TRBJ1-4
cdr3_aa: CASSLTPGQGLNEKLFF
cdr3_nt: TGCGCCAGCAGCTTGACCCCTGGACAGGGCCTTAATGAAAAACTGTTTTTT

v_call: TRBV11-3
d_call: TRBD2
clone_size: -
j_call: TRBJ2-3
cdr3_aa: CASSRSGLAGDYTQYF
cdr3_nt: TGTGCCAGCAGCCGTTCGGGACTAGCGGGAGATTATACGCAGTATTTT

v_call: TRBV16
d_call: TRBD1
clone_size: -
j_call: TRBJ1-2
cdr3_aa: CASSQSSGTGDYGYTF
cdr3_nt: TGTGCCAGCAGCCAATCGTCCGGGACAGGGGACTATGGCTACACCTTC

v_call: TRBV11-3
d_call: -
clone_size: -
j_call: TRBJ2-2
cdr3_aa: CASNSGKANTGELFF
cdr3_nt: TGTGCCAGCAACTCCGGGAAAGCGAACACCGGGGAGCTGTTTTTT

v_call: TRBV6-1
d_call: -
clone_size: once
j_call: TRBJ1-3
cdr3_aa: CASSEGASGNTIYF
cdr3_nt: TGTGCCAGCAGTGAAGGGGCTTCTGGAAACACCATATATTTT

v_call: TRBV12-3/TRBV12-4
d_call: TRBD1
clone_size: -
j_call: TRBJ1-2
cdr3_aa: CASSMDRDHGYTF
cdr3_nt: TGTGCCAGCAGCATGGACAGGGACCATGGCTACACCTTC